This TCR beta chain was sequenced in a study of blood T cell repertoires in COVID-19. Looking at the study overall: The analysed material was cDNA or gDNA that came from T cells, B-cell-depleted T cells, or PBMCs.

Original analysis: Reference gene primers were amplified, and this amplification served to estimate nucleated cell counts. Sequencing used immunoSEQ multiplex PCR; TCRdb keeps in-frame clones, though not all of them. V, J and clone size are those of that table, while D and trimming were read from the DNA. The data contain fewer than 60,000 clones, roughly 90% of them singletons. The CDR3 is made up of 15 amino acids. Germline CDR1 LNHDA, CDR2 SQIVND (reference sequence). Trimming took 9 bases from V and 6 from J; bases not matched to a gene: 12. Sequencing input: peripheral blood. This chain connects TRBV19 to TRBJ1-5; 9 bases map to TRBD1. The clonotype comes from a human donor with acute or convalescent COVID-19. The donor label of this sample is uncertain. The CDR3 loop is CASTARDRVGQPQHF. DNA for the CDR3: TGTGCCAGCACTGCCCGGGACAGGGTCGGTCAGCCCCAGCATTTT.